The following is a TCR beta chain sequence with its context. CDR3 length: 12 amino acids. Germline-derived CDR1 and CDR2 are SGHNT and YYREEE (reference sequence). Trimming took 2 bases from V and 9 from J, leaving 12 bases between them. This sample stems from a study of blood T cell repertoires in COVID-19. Produced via immunoSEQ multiplex PCR; TCRdb's table is partial and in-frame only. In the table there are 60,000 or so clones, over 75% of which are singletons. This sequence joins TRBV5-4 and TRBJ2-7; maybe TRBD1 (5 bases). The specimen sequenced was peripheral blood. This clonotype originated in a man aged 55 to 70 with acute or convalescent COVID-19. The CDR3 DNA is TGTGCCAGCAGCTTCTCCCAGGGCGTGCAGTACTTC. Its protein is CASSFSQGVQYF.